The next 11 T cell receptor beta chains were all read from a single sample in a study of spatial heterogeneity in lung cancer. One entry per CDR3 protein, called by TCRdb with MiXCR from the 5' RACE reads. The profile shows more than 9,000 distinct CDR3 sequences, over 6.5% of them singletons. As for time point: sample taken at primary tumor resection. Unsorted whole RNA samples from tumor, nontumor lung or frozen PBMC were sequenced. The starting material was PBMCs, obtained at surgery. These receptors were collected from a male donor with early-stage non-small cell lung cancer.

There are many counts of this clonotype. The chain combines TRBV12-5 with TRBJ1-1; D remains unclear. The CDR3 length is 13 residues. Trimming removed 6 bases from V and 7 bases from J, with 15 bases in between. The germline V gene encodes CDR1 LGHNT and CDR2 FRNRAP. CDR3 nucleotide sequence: TGTGCTAGTGGCCCGGCGGACGACGGTGAAGCTTTCTTT. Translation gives CASGPADDGEAFF.

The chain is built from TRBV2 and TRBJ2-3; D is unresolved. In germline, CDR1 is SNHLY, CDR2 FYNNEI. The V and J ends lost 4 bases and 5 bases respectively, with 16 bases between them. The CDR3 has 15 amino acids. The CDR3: CASSGVRNRQDTQYF. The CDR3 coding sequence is TGTGCCAGCAGTGGGGTTAGGAACCGACAAGATACGCAGTATTTT.

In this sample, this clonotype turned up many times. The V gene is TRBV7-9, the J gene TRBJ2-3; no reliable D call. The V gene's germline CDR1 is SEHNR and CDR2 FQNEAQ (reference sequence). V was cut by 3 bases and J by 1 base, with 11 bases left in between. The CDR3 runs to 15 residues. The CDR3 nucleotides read TGTGCCAGCAGCTTCCCGCAAGGCGGCACAGATACGCAGTATTTT. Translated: CASSFPQGGTDTQYF. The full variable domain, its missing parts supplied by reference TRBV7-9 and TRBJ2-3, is DTGVSQNPRHKITKRGQNVTFRCDPISEHNRLYWYRQTLGQGPEFLTYFQNEAQLEKSRLLSDRFSAERPKGSFSTLEIQRTEQGDSAMYLCASSFPQGGTDTQYFGPGTRLTVL.

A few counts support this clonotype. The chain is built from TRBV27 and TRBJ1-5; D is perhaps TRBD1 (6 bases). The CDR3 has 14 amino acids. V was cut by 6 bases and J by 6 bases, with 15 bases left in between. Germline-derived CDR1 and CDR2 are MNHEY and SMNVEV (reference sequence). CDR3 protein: CASSLGGPGQPQHF. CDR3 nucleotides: TGTGCCAGCAGCCTTGGGGGGCCGGGTCAGCCCCAGCATTTT.

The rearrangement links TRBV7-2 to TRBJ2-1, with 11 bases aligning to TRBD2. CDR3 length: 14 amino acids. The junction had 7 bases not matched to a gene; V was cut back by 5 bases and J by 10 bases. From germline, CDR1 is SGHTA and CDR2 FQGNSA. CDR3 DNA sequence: TGTGCCAGCAGCCTTAGCGGGGGGGCGCGGGAGCAGTTCTTC. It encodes CASSLSGGAREQFF. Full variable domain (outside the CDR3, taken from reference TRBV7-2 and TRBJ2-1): GAGVSQSPSNKVTEKGKDVELRCDPISGHTALYWYRQSLGQGLEFLIYFQGNSAPDKSGLPSDRFSAERTGGSVSTLTIQRTQQEDSAVYLCASSLSGGAREQFFGPGTRLTVL.

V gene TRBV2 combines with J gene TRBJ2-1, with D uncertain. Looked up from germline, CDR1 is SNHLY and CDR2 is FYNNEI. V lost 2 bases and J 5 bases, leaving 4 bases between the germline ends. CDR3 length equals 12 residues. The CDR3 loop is CASSESDNEQFF. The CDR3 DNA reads TGTGCCAGCAGTGAAAGTGACAATGAGCAGTTCTTC.

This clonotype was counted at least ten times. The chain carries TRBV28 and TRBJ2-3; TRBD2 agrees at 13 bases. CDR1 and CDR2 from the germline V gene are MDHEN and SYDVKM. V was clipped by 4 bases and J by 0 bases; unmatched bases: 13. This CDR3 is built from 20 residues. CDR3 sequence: CASSSRHRGLAGHSTDTQYF. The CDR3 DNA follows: TGTGCCAGCAGTTCCCGTCACCGGGGACTAGCGGGACATAGCACAGATACGCAGTATTTT. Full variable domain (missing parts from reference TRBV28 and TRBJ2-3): DVKVTQSSRYLVKRTGEKVFLECVQDMDHENMFWYRQDPGLGLRLIYFSYDVKMKEKGDIPEGYSVSREKKERFSLILESASTNQTSMYLCASSSRHRGLAGHSTDTQYFGPGTRLTVL.

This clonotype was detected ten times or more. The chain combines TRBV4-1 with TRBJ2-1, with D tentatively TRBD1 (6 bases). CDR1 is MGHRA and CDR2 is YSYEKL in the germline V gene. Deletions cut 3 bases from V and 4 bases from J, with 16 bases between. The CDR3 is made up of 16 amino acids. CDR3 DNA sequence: TGCGCCAGCAGCCAGGGGGCCGTTGGGTCATACAATGAGCAGTTCTTC. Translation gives CASSQGAVGSYNEQFF.

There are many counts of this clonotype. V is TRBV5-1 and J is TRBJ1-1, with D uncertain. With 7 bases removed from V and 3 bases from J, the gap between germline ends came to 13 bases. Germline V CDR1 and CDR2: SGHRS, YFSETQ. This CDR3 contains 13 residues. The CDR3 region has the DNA TGCGCCAGCCGACCGCAGAGGGACACTGAAGCTTTCTTT. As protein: CASRPQRDTEAFF.

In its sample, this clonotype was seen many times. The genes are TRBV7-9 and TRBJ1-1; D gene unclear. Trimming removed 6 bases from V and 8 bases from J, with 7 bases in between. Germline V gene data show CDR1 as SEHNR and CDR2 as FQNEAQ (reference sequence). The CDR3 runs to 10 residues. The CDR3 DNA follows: TGTGCCAGCAGAATAATAGAAGCTTTCTTT. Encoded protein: CASRIIEAFF.

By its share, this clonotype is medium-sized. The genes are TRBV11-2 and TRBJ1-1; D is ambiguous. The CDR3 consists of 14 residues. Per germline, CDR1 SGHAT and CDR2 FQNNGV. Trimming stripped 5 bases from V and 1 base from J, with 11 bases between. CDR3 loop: CASSMLVRNTEAFF. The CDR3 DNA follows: TGTGCCAGCAGCATGCTCGTACGGAACACTGAAGCTTTCTTT.